The rows below give T cell receptor beta chains drawn from one sample of a study of cytomegalovirus exposure and HLA in healthy donors. Here immunoSEQ multiplex PCR was the method, and the copy in TCRdb shows in-frame clones only, minus some. The table has around 150,000 clones, approximately 82% seen once. The specimen sequenced was PBMCs. The receptor source for this set is a male donor in good health and CMV-seronegative. Each CDR3 is given with its conserved first and last residue. D genes are given only for firm matches. A clone size is listed for some rows: how often the clone was seen (once, few, many), or a class if it is expanded.

size,length,V,J,D,DNA,CDR3
NA,13,TRBV19,TRBJ1-1,NA,TGTGCCAGTAGGTTCCAGGGAAACACTGAAGCTTTCTTT,CASRFQGNTEAFF
few,15,TRBV27,TRBJ2-6,TRBD1,TGTGCCAGCAGTTTCAGGGGGCAGTGGGCCAACGTCCTGACTTTC,CASSFRGQWANVLTF
NA,15,TRBV5-6,TRBJ1-5,NA,TGTGCCAGCAGCTTTAGGGGTTATAGCAATCAGCCCCAGCATTTT,CASSFRGYSNQPQHF
once,14,TRBV2,TRBJ2-7,NA,TGTGCCAGCAGTGAACAAGCTAGCTCCTACGAGCAGTACTTC,CASSEQASSYEQYF
NA,15,TRBV28,TRBJ1-5,NA,TGTGCCAGTCTCCCAGGGGAGCATAGCAATCAGCCCCAGCATTTT,CASLPGEHSNQPQHF
NA,12,TRBV19,TRBJ1-5,TRBD1,TGTGCCAGCCGGGACAGAGATCAGCCCCAGCATTTT,CASRDRDQPQHF
NA,18,TRBV28,TRBJ1-4,TRBD1,TGTGCCAGCACAAGTTTCCGGGACAGGGGAGATCGGGGAGAAAAACTGTTTTTT,CASTSFRDRGDRGEKLFF
NA,17,TRBV11-2,TRBJ1-1,NA,TGTGCCAGCAGCTTAGTTCTGCCCGGTTTCATGAACACTGAAGCTTTCTTT,CASSLVLPGFMNTEAFF
NA,14,TRBV19,TRBJ1-1,NA,TGTGCCAGTAGTTGGGCGGGATTTAACACTGAAGCTTTCTTT,CASSWAGFNTEAFF
once,15,TRBV11-2,TRBJ2-3,TRBD2,TGTGCCAGCAGCGCAGCGGGAGGCATATTAGATACGCAGTATTTT,CASSAAGGILDTQYF
NA,15,TRBV4-2,TRBJ1-4,TRBD1,TGTGCCAGCAGCGAAAACAGGGGGAATAATGAAAAACTGTTTTTT,CASSENRGNNEKLFF
NA,21,TRBV4-3,TRBJ2-2,TRBD2,TGCGCCAGCAGCCAACAGTTCCGACTAGCGGGGAGTCTTAAGGGACCTGGGGAGCTGTTTTTT,CASSQQFRLAGSLKGPGELFF
once,15,TRBV7-2,TRBJ2-5,NA,TGTGCCAGCAGCTTTGGTGGCTACCAGCGGGAGACCCAGTACTTC,CASSFGGYQRETQYF
NA,13,TRBV7-2,TRBJ1-1,NA,TGTGCCAGCAGCTACCGGGGGACTTCTGAAGCTTTCTTT,CASSYRGTSEAFF
NA,15,TRBV27,TRBJ2-3,NA,TGTGCCAGCAGCCTCTCTTGGAGGGAGACAGATACGCAGTATTTT,CASSLSWRETDTQYF
NA,15,TRBV6-1,TRBJ2-7,TRBD1,TGTGCCAGCAGTGAAGCCGTGACAGGGGAGTACGAGCAGTACTTC,CASSEAVTGEYEQYF
NA,16,TRBV27,TRBJ2-1,TRBD2,TGTGCCAGCAGTTCAGGACTAGCGGGATCATACAATGAGCAGTTCTTC,CASSSGLAGSYNEQFF
NA,14,TRBV19,TRBJ1-2,NA,TGTGCCAGTAGTATAGTTTGGGGGCAGGATGGCTACACCTTC,CASSIVWGQDGYTF
NA,12,TRBV10-3,TRBJ2-5,NA,TGTGCCATCTCCGGCGGCGAAGAGACCCAGTACTTC,CAISGGEETQYF
NA,13,TRBV6-5,TRBJ2-3,NA,TGTGCCAGCAGTTCGGACTTCACAGATACGCAGTATTTT,CASSSDFTDTQYF
NA,15,TRBV10-3,TRBJ1-3,NA,TGTGCCATCACCTCGGGGGAATTGGCTGGAAACACCATATATTTT,CAITSGELAGNTIYF
NA,17,TRBV7-6,TRBJ2-1,TRBD2,TGTGCCAGCAGCACCCGACGGACTAGCGGGAGTGTTAATGAGCAGTTCTTC,CASSTRRTSGSVNEQFF
NA,13,TRBV18,TRBJ1-2,NA,TGTGCCAGCTCACCAGGGGCGTTATTAGGCTACACCTTC,CASSPGALLGYTF
few,14,TRBV18,TRBJ2-7,NA,TGTGCCAGCTCATTTCCGGGACTTTACTGGGAGCAGTACTTC,CASSFPGLYWEQYF
NA,14,TRBV19,TRBJ1-5,NA,TGTGCCAGTACCCCTACGGGGGACAATCAGCCCCAGCATTTT,CASTPTGDNQPQHF
NA,13,TRBV6-5,TRBJ1-1,NA,TGTGCCAGCAGGACAGTGATGAACACTGAAGCTTTCTTT,CASRTVMNTEAFF
NA,13,TRBV5-1,TRBJ2-5,TRBD2,TGCGCCAGCAGCTTGGACGGGAGGGAGACCCAGTACTTC,CASSLDGRETQYF
NA,14,TRBV7-9,TRBJ2-1,NA,TGTGCCAGCAGCTTAAGCCTACTAGTCAATGAGCAGTTCTTC,CASSLSLLVNEQFF
NA,14,TRBV9,TRBJ2-7,NA,TGTGCCAGCAGCGTAGTTCCGGGGTCCTACGAGCAGTACTTC,CASSVVPGSYEQYF
NA,15,TRBV4-1,TRBJ2-7,NA,TGCGCCAGCATGGGCTACGCGACAGCTACCTACGAGCAGTACTTC,CASMGYATATYEQYF
NA,14,TRBV4-1,TRBJ1-2,NA,TGCGCCAGCAGCCAAGAAAGTCCGGGTAGAAGCTACACCTTC,CASSQESPGRSYTF
NA,13,TRBV7-2,TRBJ1-5,NA,TGTGCCAGCAGCGGGAGTAGCAATCAGCCCCAGCATTTT,CASSGSSNQPQHF
NA,12,TRBV27,TRBJ2-3,NA,TGTGCCAGCAGTTTATCGCGAGATACGCAGTATTTT,CASSLSRDTQYF